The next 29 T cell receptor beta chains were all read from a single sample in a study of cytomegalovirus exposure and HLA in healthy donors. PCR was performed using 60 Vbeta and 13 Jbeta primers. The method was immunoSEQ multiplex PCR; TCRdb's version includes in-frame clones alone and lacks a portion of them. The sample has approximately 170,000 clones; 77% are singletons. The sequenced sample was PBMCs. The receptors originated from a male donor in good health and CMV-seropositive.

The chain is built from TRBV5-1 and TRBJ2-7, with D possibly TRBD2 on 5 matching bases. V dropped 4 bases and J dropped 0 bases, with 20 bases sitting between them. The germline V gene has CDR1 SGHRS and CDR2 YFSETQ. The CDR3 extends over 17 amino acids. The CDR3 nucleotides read TGCGCCAGCAGCGCGGAAGCGAGCGGCTCCCTCTCCTACGAGCAGTACTTC. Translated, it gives CASSAEASGSLSYEQYF.

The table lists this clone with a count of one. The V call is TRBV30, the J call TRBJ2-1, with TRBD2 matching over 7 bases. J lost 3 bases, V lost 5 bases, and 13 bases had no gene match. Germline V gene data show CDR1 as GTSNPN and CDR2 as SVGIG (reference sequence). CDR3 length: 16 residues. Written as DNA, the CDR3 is TGTGCCTGGGATCCTGTCGTACGGGGGGTCTACAATGAGCAGTTCTTC. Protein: CAWDPVVRGVYNEQFF.

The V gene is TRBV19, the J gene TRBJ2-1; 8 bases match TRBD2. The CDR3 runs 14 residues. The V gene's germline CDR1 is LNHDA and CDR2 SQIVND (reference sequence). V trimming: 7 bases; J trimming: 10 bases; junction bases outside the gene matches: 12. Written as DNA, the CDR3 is TGTGCCAGTACCACGGGACTAGGTGGAAACGAGCAGTTCTTC. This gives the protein CASTTGLGGNEQFF.

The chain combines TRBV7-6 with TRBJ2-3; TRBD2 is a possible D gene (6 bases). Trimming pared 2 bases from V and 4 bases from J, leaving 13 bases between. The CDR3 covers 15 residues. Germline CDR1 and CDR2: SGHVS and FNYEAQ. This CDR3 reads CASSLSGVSADTQYF. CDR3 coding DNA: TGTGCCAGCAGCTTATCGGGGGTTTCAGCAGATACGCAGTATTTT. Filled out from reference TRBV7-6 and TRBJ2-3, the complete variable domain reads GAGVSQSPRYKVTKRGQDVALRCDPISGHVSLYWYRQALGQGPEFLTYFNYEAQQDKSGLPNDRFSAERPEGSISTLTIQRTEQRDSAMYRCASSLSGVSADTQYFGPGTRLTVL.

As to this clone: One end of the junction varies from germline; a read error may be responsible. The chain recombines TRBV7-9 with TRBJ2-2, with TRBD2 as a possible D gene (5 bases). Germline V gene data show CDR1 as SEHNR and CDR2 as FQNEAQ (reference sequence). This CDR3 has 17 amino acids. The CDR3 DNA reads TGTTCCAGCAGCTTAGCGTGGAGGTCGGCGAACACCGGGGAGCTGTTTTTT. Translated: CSSSLAWRSANTGELFF. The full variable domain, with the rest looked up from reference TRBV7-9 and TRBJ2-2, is DTGVSQNPRHKITKRGQNVTFRCDPISEHNRLYWYRQTLGQGPEFLTYFQNEAQLEKSRLLSDRFSAERPKGSFSTLEIQRTEQGDSAMYLCSSSLAWRSANTGELFFGEGSRLTVL.

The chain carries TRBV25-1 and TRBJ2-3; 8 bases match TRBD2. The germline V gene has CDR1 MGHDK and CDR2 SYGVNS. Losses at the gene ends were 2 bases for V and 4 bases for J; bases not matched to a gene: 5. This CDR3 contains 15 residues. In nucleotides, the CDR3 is TGTGCCAGCAGTGAACACGGGGGGGCCGCAGATACGCAGTATTTT. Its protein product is CASSEHGGAADTQYF.

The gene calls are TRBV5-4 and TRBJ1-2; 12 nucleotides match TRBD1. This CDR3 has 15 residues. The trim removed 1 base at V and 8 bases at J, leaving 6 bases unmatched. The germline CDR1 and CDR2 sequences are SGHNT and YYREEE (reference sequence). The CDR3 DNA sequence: TGTGCCAGCAGCTTGCCCGGGACAGGGGGCGGAGGCTACACCTTC. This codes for CASSLPGTGGGGYTF. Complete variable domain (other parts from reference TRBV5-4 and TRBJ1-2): ETGVTQSPTHLIKTRGQQVTLRCSSQSGHNTVSWYQQALGQGPQFIFQYYREEENGRGNFPPRFSGLQFPNYSSELNVNALELDDSALYLCASSLPGTGGGGYTFGSGTRLTVV.

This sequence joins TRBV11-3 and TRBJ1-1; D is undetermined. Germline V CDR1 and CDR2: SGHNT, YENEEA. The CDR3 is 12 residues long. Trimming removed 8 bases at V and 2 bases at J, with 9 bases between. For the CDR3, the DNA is TGTGCCAGCCCTCGGGTAAACACTGAAGCTTTCTTT. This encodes CASPRVNTEAFF.

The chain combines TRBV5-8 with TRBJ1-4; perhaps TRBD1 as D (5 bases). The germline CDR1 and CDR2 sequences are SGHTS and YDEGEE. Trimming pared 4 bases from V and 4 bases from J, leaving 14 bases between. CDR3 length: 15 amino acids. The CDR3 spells CASSGGRGINEKLFF. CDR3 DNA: TGTGCCAGCAGCGGGGGACGGGGGATTAATGAAAAACTGTTTTTT.

For the CDR3, the DNA is TGCGCCAGCAGCTTGGAGGGACAGGGGCTAAATTCACCCCTCCACTTT. The encoded protein is CASSLEGQGLNSPLHF. The gene calls are TRBV5-1 and TRBJ1-6; 10 nucleotides agree with TRBD1. The J segment lost 7 bases and the V segment lost 0 bases, leaving 4 bases of the junction unmatched. Germline CDR1 is SGHRS and CDR2 is YFSETQ. This CDR3 is 16 amino acids long.

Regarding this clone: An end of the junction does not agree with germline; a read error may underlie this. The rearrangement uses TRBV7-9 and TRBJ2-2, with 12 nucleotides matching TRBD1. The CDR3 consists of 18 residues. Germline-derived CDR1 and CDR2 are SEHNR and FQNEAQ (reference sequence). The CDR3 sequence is CSSSSLLGQGAKIGELFF. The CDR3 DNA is TGTTCCAGCAGCTCCCTCCTGGGACAGGGGGCAAAGATCGGGGAGCTGTTTTTT.

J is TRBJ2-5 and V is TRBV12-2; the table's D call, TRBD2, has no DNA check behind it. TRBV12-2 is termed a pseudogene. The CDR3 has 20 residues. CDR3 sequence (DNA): TGTGCAAGTCGCTCATGGGGCGGGACTAGCGGGGAAGAGACCCAAGAGACCCAGTACTTC. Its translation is CASRSWGGTSGEETQETQYF.

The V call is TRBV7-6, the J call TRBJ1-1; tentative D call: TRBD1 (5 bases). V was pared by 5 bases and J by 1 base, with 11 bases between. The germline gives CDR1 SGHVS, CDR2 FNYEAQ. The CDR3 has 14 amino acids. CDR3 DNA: TGTGCCAGCAGCCCTAGGGGCAAGAACACTGAAGCTTTCTTT. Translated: CASSPRGKNTEAFF.

CDR3 protein: CASSQHLAPTGELFF. The CDR3 region has the DNA TGTGCCAGCAGCCAACACCTGGCCCCAACCGGGGAGCTGTTTTTT. The chain couples TRBV4-2 to TRBJ2-2; the D is unclear. The CDR3 is 15 amino acids. Trimming took 2 bases from V and 5 from J, leaving 12 bases between them. Germline V gene sequence: CDR1 LGHNA, CDR2 YNFKEQ.

CDR3 protein: CASRLGLSTDTQYF. The CDR3, as DNA: TGTGCCAGCAGACTTGGGCTTAGCACAGATACGCAGTATTTT. The chain joins TRBV2 to TRBJ2-3, with D unresolved. Germline CDR1 reads SNHLY; CDR2 reads FYNNEI. The V end was cut by 6 bases, the J end by 0 bases, with 10 bases between. This CDR3 has 14 residues. Drawing the rest from reference TRBV2 and TRBJ2-3, the complete variable domain is EPEVTQTPSHQVTQMGQEVILRCVPISNHLYFYWYRQILGQKVEFLVSFYNNEISEKSEIFDDQFSVERPDGSNFTLKIRSTKLEDSAMYFCASRLGLSTDTQYFGPGTRLTVL.

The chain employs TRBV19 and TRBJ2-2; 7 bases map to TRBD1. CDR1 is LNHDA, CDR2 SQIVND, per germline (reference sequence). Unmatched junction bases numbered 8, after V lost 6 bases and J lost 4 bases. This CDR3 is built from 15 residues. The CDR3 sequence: CASRRQGTGTGELFF. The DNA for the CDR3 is TGTGCCAGTAGACGACAGGGCACGGGCACCGGGGAGCTGTTTTTT.

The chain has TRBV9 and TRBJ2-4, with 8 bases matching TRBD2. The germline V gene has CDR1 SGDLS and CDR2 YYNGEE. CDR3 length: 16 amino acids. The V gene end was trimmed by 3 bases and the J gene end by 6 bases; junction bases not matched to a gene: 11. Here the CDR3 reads CASSASPWSGGNIQYF. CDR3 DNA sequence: TGTGCCAGCAGCGCGAGCCCCTGGAGCGGGGGAAACATTCAGTACTTC.

The CDR3, as DNA: TGTGCCAGCAAGATCGGGGGTAGCACAGATACGCAGTATTTT. Translation gives CASKIGGSTDTQYF. The V and J genes are TRBV2 and TRBJ2-3, with D possibly being TRBD2 (6 bases). CDR3 length: 14 amino acids. Germline CDR1 reads SNHLY; CDR2 reads FYNNEI. Trimming cost V 7 bases and J 0 bases, with 11 bases left between them.

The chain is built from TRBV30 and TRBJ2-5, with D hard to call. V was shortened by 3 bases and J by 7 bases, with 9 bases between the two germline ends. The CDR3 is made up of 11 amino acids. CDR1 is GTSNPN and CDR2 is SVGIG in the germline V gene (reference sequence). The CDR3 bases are TGTGCCTGGAGCGAGCTCATGACCCAGTACTTC. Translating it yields CAWSELMTQYF.

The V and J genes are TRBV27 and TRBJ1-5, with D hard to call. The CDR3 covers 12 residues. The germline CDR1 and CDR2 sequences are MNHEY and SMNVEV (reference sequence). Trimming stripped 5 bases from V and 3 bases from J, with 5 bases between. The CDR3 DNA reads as TGTGCCAGCAGTCCGTCCAATCAGCCCCAGCATTTT. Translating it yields CASSPSNQPQHF.

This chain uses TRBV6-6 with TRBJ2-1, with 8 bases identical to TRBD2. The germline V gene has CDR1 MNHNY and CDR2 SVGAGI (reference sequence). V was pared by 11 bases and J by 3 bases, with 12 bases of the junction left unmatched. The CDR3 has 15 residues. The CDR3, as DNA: TGTGCCGCCAGCATTGGTCGGGGGGGCTACAATGAGCAGTTCTTC. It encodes CAASIGRGGYNEQFF.

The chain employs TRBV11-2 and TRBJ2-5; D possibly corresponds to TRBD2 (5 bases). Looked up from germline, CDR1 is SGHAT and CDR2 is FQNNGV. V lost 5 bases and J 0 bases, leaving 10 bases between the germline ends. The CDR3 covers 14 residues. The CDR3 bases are TGTGCCAGCAGCCCTGACTACTACCAAGAGACCCAGTACTTC. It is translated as CASSPDYYQETQYF.

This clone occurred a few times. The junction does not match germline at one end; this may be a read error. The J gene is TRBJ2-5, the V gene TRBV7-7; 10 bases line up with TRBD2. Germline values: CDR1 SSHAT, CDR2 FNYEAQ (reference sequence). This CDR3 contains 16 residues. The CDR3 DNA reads TGTGCTAGCAGCTTAGGCCTAGCGGGGGCCCAAGAGACCCAGTACTTC. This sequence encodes CASSLGLAGAQETQYF.

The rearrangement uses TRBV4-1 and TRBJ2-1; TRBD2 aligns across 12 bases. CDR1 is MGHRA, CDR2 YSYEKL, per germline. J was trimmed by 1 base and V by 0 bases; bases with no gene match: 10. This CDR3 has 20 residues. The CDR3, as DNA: TGCGCCAGCAGCCAAGAAGTAGGGGGGCTAGCGGGGGGGTCCTACAATGAGCAGTTCTTC. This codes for CASSQEVGGLAGGSYNEQFF.

The CDR3 region is CASSLAGGAGYTEAFF. The CDR3, as DNA: TGTGCCAGCAGCTTGGCCGGGGGGGCTGGTTACACTGAAGCTTTCTTT. The chain combines TRBV7-9 with TRBJ1-1, with TRBD1 as a possible D gene (6 bases). Germline loops: CDR1 SEHNR, CDR2 FQNEAQ (reference sequence). The CDR3 is 16 residues long. Trimming stripped 3 bases from V and 3 bases from J, with 17 bases between.

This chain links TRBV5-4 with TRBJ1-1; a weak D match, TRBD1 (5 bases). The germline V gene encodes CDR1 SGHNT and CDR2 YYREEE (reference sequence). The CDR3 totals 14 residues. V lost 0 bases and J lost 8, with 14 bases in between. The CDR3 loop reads CASSLGGRGLEAFF. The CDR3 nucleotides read TGTGCCAGCAGCTTGGGAGGAAGGGGTTTAGAAGCTTTCTTT.

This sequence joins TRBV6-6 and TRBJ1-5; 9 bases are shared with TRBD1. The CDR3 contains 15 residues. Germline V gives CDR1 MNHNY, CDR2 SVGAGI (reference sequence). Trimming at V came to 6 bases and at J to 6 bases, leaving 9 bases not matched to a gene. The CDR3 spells CASRSSGTGIQPQHF. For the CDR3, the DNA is TGTGCCAGCAGATCCTCCGGGACAGGGATTCAGCCCCAGCATTTT.

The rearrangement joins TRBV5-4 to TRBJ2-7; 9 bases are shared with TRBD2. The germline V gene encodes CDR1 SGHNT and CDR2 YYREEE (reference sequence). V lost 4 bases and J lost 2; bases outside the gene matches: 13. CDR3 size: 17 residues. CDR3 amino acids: CASSPPLGAGGTYEQYF. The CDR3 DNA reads TGTGCCAGCAGCCCTCCCCTTGGGGCGGGGGGGACCTACGAGCAGTACTTC.

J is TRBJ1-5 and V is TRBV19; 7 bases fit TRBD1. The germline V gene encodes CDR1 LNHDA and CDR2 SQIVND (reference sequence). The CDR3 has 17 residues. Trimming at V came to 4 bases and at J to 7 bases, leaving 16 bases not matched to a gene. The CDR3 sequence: CASSKGAGGWREQPQHF. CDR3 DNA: TGTGCCAGTAGTAAAGGGGCAGGGGGTTGGAGAGAACAGCCCCAGCATTTT. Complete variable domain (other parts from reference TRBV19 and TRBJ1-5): DGGITQSPKYLFRKEGQNVTLSCEQNLNHDAMYWYRQDPGQGLRLIYYSQIVNDFQKGDIAEGYSVSREKKESFPLTVTSAQKNPTAFYLCASSKGAGGWREQPQHFGDGTRLSIL.